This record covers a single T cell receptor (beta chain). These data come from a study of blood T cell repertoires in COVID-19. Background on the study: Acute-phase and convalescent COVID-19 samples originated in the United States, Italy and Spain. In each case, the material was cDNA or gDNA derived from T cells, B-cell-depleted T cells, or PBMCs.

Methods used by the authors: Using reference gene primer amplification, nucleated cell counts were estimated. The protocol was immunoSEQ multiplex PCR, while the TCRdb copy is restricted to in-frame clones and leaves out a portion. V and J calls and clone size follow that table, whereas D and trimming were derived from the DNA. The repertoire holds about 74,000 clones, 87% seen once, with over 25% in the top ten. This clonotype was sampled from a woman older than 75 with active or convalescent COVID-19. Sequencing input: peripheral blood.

The CDR3 protein is CASSVGDSSNQPQHF. The DNA of the CDR3 is TGTGCCAGCAGCGTAGGCGACAGTTCCAATCAGCCCCAGCATTTT. This sequence joins TRBV9 and TRBJ1-5; D might be TRBD1 (5 bases). CDR3 size: 15 residues. CDR1 is SGDLS, CDR2 YYNGEE, per germline. V was cut by 0 bases and J by 3 bases, with 10 bases left in between. Looking up the rest from reference TRBV9 and TRBJ1-5 gives the full variable domain: DSGVTQTPKHLITATGQRVTLRCSPRSGDLSVYWYQQSLDQGLQFLIQYYNGEERAKGNILERFSAQQFPDLHSELNLSSLELGDSALYFCASSVGDSSNQPQHFGDGTRLSIL.